The rows below give T cell receptor beta chains drawn from one sample of a study of blood T cell repertoires in COVID-19. Measured with immunoSEQ multiplex PCR; TCRdb has only the in-frame clones, and not every one. The profile covers about 26,000 clones, with 92% appearing a single time and 2.5% to 3.5% taken by the ten largest. Sample: peripheral blood. All receptors come from a human donor in a cohort sampled during active COVID-19. The CDR3 runs from the conserved cysteine through the conserved F or W. Fields, in order: D gene, clone size, V gene, J gene, CDR3 protein, CDR3 DNA. A D gene is named only where the DNA matches it firmly. Not all rows give a size; the values are once, few, many and, for expanded clones, a class.

D gene: TRBD2; clone size: -; V gene: TRBV7-3; J gene: TRBJ2-1; CDR3 protein: CASSFGGSSGTSGGSWVEQFF; CDR3 DNA: TGTGCCAGCAGCTTCGGAGGGTCATCCGGGACTAGCGGGGGGTCATGGGTTGAGCAGTTCTTC
D gene: TRBD1; clone size: -; V gene: TRBV5-1; J gene: TRBJ1-3; CDR3 protein: CASSRGQSFSGNTIYF; CDR3 DNA: TGCGCCAGCAGCAGGGGACAGAGCTTCTCTGGAAACACCATATATTTT
D gene: -; clone size: -; V gene: TRBV21-1; J gene: TRBJ1-2; CDR3 protein: CASSKAVAGPGGYTF; CDR3 DNA: TGTGCCAGCAGCAAAGCGGTCGCGGGCCCGGGTGGCTACACCTTC
D gene: -; clone size: -; V gene: TRBV5-6; J gene: TRBJ1-1; CDR3 protein: CASSLGRGYTEAFF; CDR3 DNA: TGTGCCAGCAGCTTGGGCCGGGGGTACACTGAAGCTTTCTTT
D gene: -; clone size: -; V gene: TRBV12-5; J gene: TRBJ2-5; CDR3 protein: CASGLVETQYF; CDR3 DNA: TGTGCTAGTGGACTTGTGGAGACCCAGTACTTC
D gene: TRBD1; clone size: -; V gene: TRBV6-4; J gene: TRBJ1-5; CDR3 protein: CASSRDSHQPQHF; CDR3 DNA: TGTGCCAGCAGCCGGGACAGTCATCAGCCCCAGCATTTT
D gene: -; clone size: -; V gene: TRBV5-6; J gene: TRBJ1-6; CDR3 protein: CASSLLDRRLENSPLHF; CDR3 DNA: TGTGCCAGCAGCTTATTAGACAGACGCCTTGAAAATTCACCCCTCCACTTT
D gene: -; clone size: few; V gene: TRBV5-4; J gene: TRBJ1-1; CDR3 protein: CASSVTGNTEAFF; CDR3 DNA: TGTGCCAGCAGCGTAACAGGGAACACTGAAGCTTTCTTT
D gene: TRBD1; clone size: -; V gene: TRBV15; J gene: TRBJ1-1; CDR3 protein: CATSRTSGGTEAFF; CDR3 DNA: TGTGCCACCAGCAGAACCTCAGGGGGGACTGAAGCTTTCTTT
D gene: -; clone size: -; V gene: TRBV9; J gene: TRBJ2-1; CDR3 protein: CASSPRWGGARNEQFF; CDR3 DNA: TGTGCCAGCAGCCCACGGTGGGGGGGGGCTCGTAATGAGCAGTTCTTC
D gene: TRBD1; clone size: -; V gene: TRBV5-6; J gene: TRBJ1-2; CDR3 protein: CASSTTGGRGLGYTF; CDR3 DNA: TGTGCCAGCAGCACCACAGGGGGCAGGGGGCTTGGCTACACCTTC
D gene: -; clone size: -; V gene: TRBV19; J gene: TRBJ2-3; CDR3 protein: CASSSAESTDTQYF; CDR3 DNA: TGTGCCAGTAGTAGCGCGGAATCCACAGATACGCAGTATTTT
D gene: -; clone size: -; V gene: TRBV5-1; J gene: TRBJ1-2; CDR3 protein: CASSLAGDYGYTF; CDR3 DNA: TGCGCCAGCAGCTTGGCCGGGGACTATGGCTACACCTTC
D gene: -; clone size: few; V gene: TRBV7-2; J gene: TRBJ2-5; CDR3 protein: CASSLGASLETQYF; CDR3 DNA: TGTGCCAGCAGCTTAGGAGCTAGCTTGGAGACCCAGTACTTC
D gene: -; clone size: -; V gene: TRBV6-5; J gene: TRBJ1-4; CDR3 protein: CASTRARDTQEKLFF; CDR3 DNA: TGTGCCAGCACCAGAGCCCGGGATACCCAAGAAAAACTGTTTTTT
D gene: -; clone size: -; V gene: TRBV19; J gene: TRBJ1-5; CDR3 protein: CASRFLNLGGGTNQPQHF; CDR3 DNA: TGTGCCAGTCGGTTTCTAAATTTAGGCGGGGGAACAAATCAGCCCCAGCATTTT
D gene: -; clone size: -; V gene: TRBV5-1; J gene: TRBJ2-5; CDR3 protein: CASSPRTTRQETQYF; CDR3 DNA: TGCGCCAGCAGCCCTCGGACAACCCGCCAAGAGACCCAGTACTTC
D gene: -; clone size: -; V gene: TRBV19; J gene: TRBJ2-7; CDR3 protein: CASTEGGEQYF; CDR3 DNA: TGTGCCAGTACCGAGGGAGGCGAGCAGTACTTC
D gene: TRBD1; clone size: -; V gene: TRBV29-1; J gene: TRBJ2-3; CDR3 protein: CSVGRDRSTDTQYF; CDR3 DNA: TGCAGCGTTGGCCGGGACAGAAGCACAGATACGCAGTATTTT
D gene: TRBD1; clone size: -; V gene: TRBV6-5; J gene: TRBJ1-2; CDR3 protein: CASSQPGQTYGYTF; CDR3 DNA: TGTGCCAGCAGCCAGCCGGGACAGACTTATGGCTACACCTTC
D gene: -; clone size: -; V gene: TRBV19; J gene: TRBJ1-3; CDR3 protein: CASTLREAGNTIYF; CDR3 DNA: TGTGCCAGTACCCTCCGGGAGGCTGGAAACACCATATATTTT
D gene: -; clone size: few; V gene: TRBV28; J gene: TRBJ2-5; CDR3 protein: CASSLFRGTQYF; CDR3 DNA: TGTGCCAGCAGCCTCTTCCGGGGGACCCAGTACTTC
D gene: TRBD1; clone size: -; V gene: TRBV6-5; J gene: TRBJ2-7; CDR3 protein: CASSWTGGYEQYF; CDR3 DNA: TGTGCCAGCAGTTGGACAGGGGGTTACGAGCAGTACTTC
D gene: TRBD2; clone size: -; V gene: TRBV3-1/TRBV3-2; J gene: TRBJ2-5; CDR3 protein: CASSPGRGQETQYF; CDR3 DNA: TGTGCCAGCAGCCCCGGGAGGGGCCAAGAGACCCAGTACTTC
D gene: -; clone size: -; V gene: TRBV25-1; J gene: TRBJ2-1; CDR3 protein: CASSEFGGGGREQFF; CDR3 DNA: TGTGCCAGCAGTGAATTTGGGGGGGGCGGGCGCGAGCAGTTCTTC
D gene: -; clone size: -; V gene: TRBV28; J gene: TRBJ1-1; CDR3 protein: CASKIDRVGNTEAFF; CDR3 DNA: TGTGCCAGCAAAATTGACAGAGTCGGTAACACTGAAGCTTTCTTT
D gene: -; clone size: -; V gene: TRBV5-1; J gene: TRBJ2-2; CDR3 protein: CASSLLQDTGELFF; CDR3 DNA: TGCGCCAGCAGCTTATTACAGGACACCGGGGAGCTGTTTTTT
D gene: -; clone size: once; V gene: TRBV14; J gene: TRBJ1-6; CDR3 protein: CASSRLGDSPLHF; CDR3 DNA: TGTGCCAGCAGCCGTTTAGGAGATTCACCCCTCCACTTT
D gene: -; clone size: -; V gene: TRBV10-3; J gene: TRBJ1-1; CDR3 protein: CAITGGATEAFF; CDR3 DNA: TGTGCCATCACCGGAGGTGCTACTGAAGCTTTCTTT
D gene: -; clone size: -; V gene: TRBV10-2; J gene: TRBJ1-3; CDR3 protein: CASSLWPDSGNTIYF; CDR3 DNA: TGCGCCAGCAGTTTGTGGCCAGACTCTGGAAACACCATATATTTT
D gene: -; clone size: once; V gene: TRBV18; J gene: TRBJ1-2; CDR3 protein: CASSPRRPGLESEGYTF; CDR3 DNA: TGTGCCAGCTCACCACGACGACCAGGGTTGGAGTCGGAGGGCTACACCTTC
D gene: -; clone size: medium-sized; V gene: TRBV10-2; J gene: TRBJ1-2; CDR3 protein: CASTGTNYGYTF; CDR3 DNA: TGCGCCAGCACCGGGACAAACTATGGCTACACCTTC
D gene: -; clone size: -; V gene: TRBV12-3/TRBV12-4; J gene: TRBJ1-1; CDR3 protein: CASSKRGATEAFF; CDR3 DNA: TGTGCCAGCAGCAAAAGGGGTGCCACTGAAGCTTTCTTT
D gene: TRBD1; clone size: -; V gene: TRBV29-1; J gene: TRBJ2-2; CDR3 protein: CSVESWDRVAGELFF; CDR3 DNA: TGCAGCGTTGAATCATGGGACAGGGTAGCCGGGGAGCTGTTTTTT
D gene: -; clone size: -; V gene: TRBV28; J gene: TRBJ1-6; CDR3 protein: CASSLISGSFNSPLHF; CDR3 DNA: TGTGCCAGCAGTTTAATCTCCGGGAGTTTTAATTCACCCCTCCACTTT
D gene: -; clone size: -; V gene: TRBV9; J gene: TRBJ2-1; CDR3 protein: CASSVGGDSYNEQFF; CDR3 DNA: TGTGCCAGCAGCGTAGGCGGGGACTCCTACAATGAGCAGTTCTTC
D gene: -; clone size: -; V gene: TRBV11-3; J gene: TRBJ1-1; CDR3 protein: CASSLGPRHPEAFF; CDR3 DNA: TGTGCCAGCAGCTTAGGACCCAGACACCCCGAAGCTTTCTTT
D gene: -; clone size: -; V gene: TRBV29-1; J gene: TRBJ1-2; CDR3 protein: CSVSTGTRDPLF; CDR3 DNA: TGCAGCGTTTCCACCGGGACAAGGGACCCTCTCTTC
D gene: -; clone size: -; V gene: TRBV3-1/TRBV3-2; J gene: TRBJ1-4; CDR3 protein: CASSQESPSTVINEKLFF; CDR3 DNA: TGTGCCAGCAGCCAAGAGAGTCCTAGCACAGTGATTAATGAAAAACTGTTTTTT
D gene: -; clone size: -; V gene: TRBV10-3; J gene: TRBJ2-1; CDR3 protein: CAIGVSVFSYNEQFF; CDR3 DNA: TGTGCCATCGGAGTCTCCGTGTTTTCCTACAATGAGCAGTTCTTC
D gene: TRBD1; clone size: -; V gene: TRBV3-1/TRBV3-2; J gene: TRBJ1-5; CDR3 protein: CASSPTAGGLGNQPQHF; CDR3 DNA: TGTGCCAGCAGCCCTACGGCAGGGGGTTTGGGCAATCAGCCCCAGCATTTT
D gene: -; clone size: -; V gene: TRBV24-1; J gene: TRBJ2-3; CDR3 protein: CATSDSGTSTDTQYF; CDR3 DNA: TGTGCCACCAGTGACTCCGGGACAAGCACAGATACGCAGTATTTT
D gene: TRBD2; clone size: -; V gene: TRBV3-1/TRBV3-2; J gene: TRBJ2-1; CDR3 protein: CASSPTGGYFNEQFF; CDR3 DNA: TGTGCCAGCAGCCCTACGGGGGGGTACTTCAATGAGCAGTTCTTC
D gene: TRBD1; clone size: -; V gene: TRBV30; J gene: TRBJ1-5; CDR3 protein: CASETPGQGPTGSNQPQHF; CDR3 DNA: TGTGCCTCGGAAACCCCGGGACAGGGGCCAACAGGGAGCAATCAGCCCCAGCATTTT
D gene: -; clone size: -; V gene: TRBV20-1; J gene: TRBJ1-5; CDR3 protein: CSASRGLPGNQPQHF; CDR3 DNA: TGCAGTGCTAGTAGAGGACTCCCAGGCAATCAGCCCCAGCATTTT
D gene: -; clone size: -; V gene: TRBV25-1; J gene: TRBJ2-2; CDR3 protein: CASSDTSSRNTGELFF; CDR3 DNA: TGTGCCAGCAGTGACACTTCCTCGAGAAACACCGGGGAGCTGTTTTTT
D gene: TRBD1; clone size: once; V gene: TRBV24-1; J gene: TRBJ2-5; CDR3 protein: CATSDGRGQVETQYF; CDR3 DNA: TGTGCCACCAGTGATGGCAGGGGGCAGGTAGAGACCCAGTACTTC
D gene: TRBD1; clone size: few; V gene: TRBV19; J gene: TRBJ2-5; CDR3 protein: CASSIGTGVWGAETQYF; CDR3 DNA: TGTGCCAGTAGTATCGGGACAGGGGTTTGGGGCGCGGAGACCCAGTACTTC
D gene: -; clone size: -; V gene: TRBV7-3; J gene: TRBJ2-7; CDR3 protein: CASSLSRLTSYEQYF; CDR3 DNA: TGTGCCAGCAGCTTAAGCAGGTTAACGTCCTACGAGCAGTACTTC
D gene: -; clone size: once; V gene: TRBV3-1/TRBV3-2; J gene: TRBJ2-1; CDR3 protein: CASSQGQSSYNEQFF; CDR3 DNA: TGTGCCAGCAGCCAGGGACAAAGCTCCTACAATGAGCAGTTCTTC
D gene: TRBD1; clone size: once; V gene: TRBV18; J gene: TRBJ2-3; CDR3 protein: CASSRRDRGGTDTQYF; CDR3 DNA: TGTGCCAGCTCAAGAAGGGACAGGGGAGGCACAGATACGCAGTATTTT
D gene: -; clone size: -; V gene: TRBV3-1/TRBV3-2; J gene: TRBJ2-2; CDR3 protein: CASSHNRFRFGGELFF; CDR3 DNA: TGTGCCAGCAGCCACAACAGGTTTAGGTTTGGCGGGGAGCTGTTTTTT
D gene: -; clone size: -; V gene: TRBV5-1; J gene: TRBJ1-1; CDR3 protein: CASSPTGSNTEAFF; CDR3 DNA: TGCGCCAGCAGCCCTACAGGTTCGAACACTGAAGCTTTCTTT
D gene: TRBD1; clone size: -; V gene: TRBV6-1; J gene: TRBJ2-5; CDR3 protein: CASSAEITGTEETQYF; CDR3 DNA: TGTGCCAGCAGTGCAGAAATAACCGGGACAGAAGAGACCCAGTACTTC
D gene: TRBD2; clone size: -; V gene: TRBV27; J gene: TRBJ2-2; CDR3 protein: CASSSAGLAGDKNTGELFF; CDR3 DNA: TGTGCCAGCAGTTCAGCCGGACTAGCGGGGGATAAGAACACCGGGGAGCTGTTTTTT
D gene: TRBD2; clone size: -; V gene: TRBV7-9; J gene: TRBJ2-4; CDR3 protein: CASSSRGGKNIQYF; CDR3 DNA: TGTGCCAGCAGCTCACGCGGGGGGAAAAACATTCAGTACTTC
D gene: -; clone size: -; V gene: TRBV12-3/TRBV12-4; J gene: TRBJ2-3; CDR3 protein: CASSQIRDTQYF; CDR3 DNA: TGTGCCAGCAGCCAGATTCGAGATACGCAGTATTTT